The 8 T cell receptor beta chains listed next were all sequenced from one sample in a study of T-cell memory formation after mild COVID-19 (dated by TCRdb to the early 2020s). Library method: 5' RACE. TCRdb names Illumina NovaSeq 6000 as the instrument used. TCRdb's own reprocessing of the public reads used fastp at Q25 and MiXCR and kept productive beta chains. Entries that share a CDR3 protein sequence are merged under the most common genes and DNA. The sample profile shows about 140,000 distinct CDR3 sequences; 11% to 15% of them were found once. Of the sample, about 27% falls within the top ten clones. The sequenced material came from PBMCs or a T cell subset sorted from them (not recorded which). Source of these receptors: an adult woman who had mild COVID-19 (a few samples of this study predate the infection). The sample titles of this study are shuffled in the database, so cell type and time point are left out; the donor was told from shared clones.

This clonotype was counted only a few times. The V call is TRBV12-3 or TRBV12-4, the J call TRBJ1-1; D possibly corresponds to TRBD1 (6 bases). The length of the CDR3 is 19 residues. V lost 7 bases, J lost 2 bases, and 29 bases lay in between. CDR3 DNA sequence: TGTGCCAGCACAAGAGGGCCAGGGGATGAAAAGGGCCTAAACACTGAAGCTTTCTTT. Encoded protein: CASTRGPGDEKGLNTEAFF.

CDR3 nucleotide sequence: TGTGCCAGCAGGGACAGGGGGAACTATGGCTACACCTTC. It specifies CASRDRGNYGYTF. The rearrangement links TRBV6-5 to TRBJ1-2, with 10 bases identical to TRBD1. V shed 6 bases, J shed 2 bases, and the junction held 0 bases outside the gene matches. The CDR3 consists of 13 residues. Germline V gives CDR1 MNHEY, CDR2 SVGAGI.

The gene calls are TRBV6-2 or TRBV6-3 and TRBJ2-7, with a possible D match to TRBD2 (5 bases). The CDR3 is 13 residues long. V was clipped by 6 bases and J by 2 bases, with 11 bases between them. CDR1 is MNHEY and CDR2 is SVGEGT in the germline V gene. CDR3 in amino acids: CASSWTGAYEQYF. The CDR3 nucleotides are TGTGCCAGCAGCTGGACCGGGGCCTACGAGCAGTACTTC.

CDR3 in amino acids: CASSPGDRQSSGANVLTF. CDR3 DNA sequence: TGCGCCAGCAGCCCGGGGGACAGACAAAGCTCTGGGGCCAACGTCCTGACTTTC. The rearrangement joins TRBV5-1 to TRBJ2-6; tentatively, D is TRBD1 (7 bases). V lost 4 bases, J lost 0 bases, and 17 bases lay in between. Germline CDR1 reads SGHRS; CDR2 reads YFSETQ. The CDR3 extends over 18 amino acids. Filled out from reference TRBV5-1 and TRBJ2-6, the complete variable domain reads KAGVTQTPRYLIKTRGQQVTLSCSPISGHRSVSWYQQTPGQGLQFLFEYFSETQRNKGNFPGRFSGRQFSNSRSEMNVSTLELGDSALYLCASSPGDRQSSGANVLTFGAGSRLTVL.

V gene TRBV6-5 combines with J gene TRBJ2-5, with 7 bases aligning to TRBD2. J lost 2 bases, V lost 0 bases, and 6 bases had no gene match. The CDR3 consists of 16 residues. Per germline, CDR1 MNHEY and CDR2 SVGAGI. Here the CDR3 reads CASSYSPGGGQETQYF. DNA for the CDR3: TGTGCCAGCAGTTACTCACCGGGGGGAGGGCAAGAGACCCAGTACTTC.

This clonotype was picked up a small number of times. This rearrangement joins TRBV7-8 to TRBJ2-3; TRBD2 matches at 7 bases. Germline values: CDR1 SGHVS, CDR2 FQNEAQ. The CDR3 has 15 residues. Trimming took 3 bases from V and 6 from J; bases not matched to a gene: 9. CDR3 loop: CASSFISGRVDTQYF. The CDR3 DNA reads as TGTGCCAGCAGCTTCATCAGTGGGAGGGTGGATACGCAGTATTTT.

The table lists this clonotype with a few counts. The CDR3, as DNA: TGTGCCAGCAGTTACGCGGATTCTGGGGCCAACGTCCTGACTTTC. It encodes CASSYADSGANVLTF. The chain links TRBV6-2 or TRBV6-3 to TRBJ2-6; D gene uncertain. CDR1 is MNHEY and CDR2 is SVGEGT in the germline V gene. This CDR3 region has 15 residues. V dropped 2 bases and J dropped 1 base, with 6 bases sitting between them.

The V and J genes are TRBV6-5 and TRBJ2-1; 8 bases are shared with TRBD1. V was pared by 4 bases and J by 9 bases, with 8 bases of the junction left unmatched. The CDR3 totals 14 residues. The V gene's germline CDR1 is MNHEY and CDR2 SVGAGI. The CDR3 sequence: CASSWAGGNFEQFF. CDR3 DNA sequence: TGTGCCAGCAGTTGGGCAGGGGGCAATTTTGAGCAGTTCTTC.